This TCR beta chain was profiled in a study of blood T cell repertoires in COVID-19. TCRdb's table, derived via immunoSEQ multiplex PCR, lists solely in-frame clones and lacks some. The repertoire includes 95,000 to 150,000 clones, approximately 82% of them detected once, and more than 5% sits in the top ten. With 3 bases clipped from V and 4 bases from J, the junction kept 8 bases outside the gene matches. The CDR3 is made up of 15 amino acids. Looked up from germline, CDR1 is SGHRS and CDR2 is YFSETQ. Sequencing was performed on peripheral blood. The chain is built from TRBV5-1 and TRBJ2-5, with 8 bases aligning to TRBD2. The source is a man older than 75 with active or convalescent COVID-19. CDR3 sequence: CASSSFGGAGETQYF. CDR3 nucleotides: TGCGCCAGCAGCTCCTTCGGGGGGGCCGGAGAGACCCAGTACTTC.